A selection of T cell receptor beta chains follows, all from one sample in a study of tumor-infiltrating lymphocytes in primary liver carcinoma. TCRdb fed the multiplex PCR reads into MiXCR, producing one record per CDR3 protein. Here the sample spans 250,000 to 350,000 distinct CDR3 sequences, almost 60% being singletons. The sequenced material came from peripheral blood. These receptors came from a woman under 40 with primary liver carcinoma and hepatitis B virus infection. Both conserved end residues are part of each CDR3. The order of the fields is V gene, clone size, J gene, CDR3 protein. Some rows mark clone size as missing; the rest say once, few, many or name a class of expanded clone.

V gene: TRBV12-3/TRBV12-4
clone size: -
J gene: TRBJ2-1
CDR3 protein: CASSLPTAGGPFDLYNEQSF

V gene: TRBV10-2
clone size: -
J gene: TRBJ1-5
CDR3 protein: CASNDETPNQPQHF

V gene: TRBV4-1
clone size: -
J gene: TRBJ1-1
CDR3 protein: CASSQENRQGLGTEASF

V gene: TRBV12-3/TRBV12-4
clone size: -
J gene: TRBJ1-1
CDR3 protein: CASSEAGRLNTEAFF

V gene: TRBV29-1
clone size: many
J gene: TRBJ2-1
CDR3 protein: CSVEGAVLAGNEQFF

V gene: TRBV4-2
clone size: many
J gene: TRBJ2-3
CDR3 protein: CASSQELTRGGTDTQYF

V gene: TRBV12-3/TRBV12-4
clone size: -
J gene: TRBJ2-1
CDR3 protein: CASSRSTDTGDEQFF

V gene: TRBV10-3
clone size: -
J gene: TRBJ2-7
CDR3 protein: CAISESTLGSLKQYF

V gene: TRBV11-2
clone size: -
J gene: TRBJ2-3
CDR3 protein: CARTSPVPTDTQYF

V gene: TRBV6-5
clone size: -
J gene: TRBJ2-6
CDR3 protein: CASSYPYSGANVLTF

V gene: TRBV12-3/TRBV12-4
clone size: many
J gene: TRBJ2-3
CDR3 protein: CASSRDTGGVTDTQYF

V gene: TRBV7-8
clone size: once
J gene: TRBJ2-5
CDR3 protein: CASSLGLETQYF

V gene: TRBV11-1
clone size: many
J gene: TRBJ1-1
CDR3 protein: CASSHRGAWSEAFF

V gene: TRBV5-6
clone size: -
J gene: TRBJ2-3
CDR3 protein: CTSSGSRETLYTQYF

V gene: TRBV29-1
clone size: many
J gene: TRBJ1-3
CDR3 protein: CSVQHYQGSGNTIYF

V gene: TRBV5-5
clone size: few
J gene: TRBJ2-4
CDR3 protein: CASSTGQGFSIQYF

V gene: TRBV6-1
clone size: few
J gene: TRBJ2-6
CDR3 protein: CASSENFPLWANVLTF

V gene: TRBV4-3
clone size: -
J gene: TRBJ2-1
CDR3 protein: CASSQEERFPHLYNEQFF

V gene: TRBV11-2
clone size: -
J gene: TRBJ2-1
CDR3 protein: CVSSSWTSGRWQFF

V gene: TRBV12-3/TRBV12-4
clone size: -
J gene: TRBJ2-5
CDR3 protein: CASSPGIREETHYF

V gene: TRBV11-2
clone size: many
J gene: TRBJ1-2
CDR3 protein: CASSLGQRLGYTF

V gene: TRBV11-3
clone size: -
J gene: TRBJ1-1
CDR3 protein: CASSFDRDVAEVFF

V gene: TRBV11-2
clone size: many
J gene: TRBJ2-1
CDR3 protein: CASSHTGGSSAEQFF

V gene: TRBV12-3/TRBV12-4
clone size: -
J gene: TRBJ1-5
CDR3 protein: CASTRCWQPQHF

V gene: TRBV24-1
clone size: once
J gene: TRBJ2-3
CDR3 protein: CATSEPDRESDRQYF

V gene: TRBV6-1
clone size: medium-sized
J gene: TRBJ2-3
CDR3 protein: CASSEGVVDTQYF

V gene: TRBV28
clone size: -
J gene: TRBJ2-7
CDR3 protein: CATSLSLSSYEQYF

V gene: TRBV29-1
clone size: many
J gene: TRBJ2-2
CDR3 protein: CSATSGRASLTGELFF

V gene: TRBV30
clone size: -
J gene: TRBJ2-7
CDR3 protein: CAWSPHSNSREQYF

V gene: TRBV11-2
clone size: -
J gene: TRBJ1-6
CDR3 protein: CASSESRRVSSPLHF

V gene: TRBV10-3
clone size: -
J gene: TRBJ2-7
CDR3 protein: CAVSETINRYEQYF

V gene: TRBV7-8
clone size: -
J gene: TRBJ1-3
CDR3 protein: CASSLGQGATSGNTIYF

V gene: TRBV5-1
clone size: -
J gene: TRBJ2-2
CDR3 protein: CTSSLTGRPNTGELFF

V gene: TRBV7-9
clone size: -
J gene: TRBJ2-7
CDR3 protein: CTSSHGLAGRSDEQYF

V gene: TRBV28
clone size: -
J gene: TRBJ2-7
CDR3 protein: CASSPAGQLPYEQYF

V gene: TRBV29-1
clone size: -
J gene: TRBJ2-7
CDR3 protein: CSVARTLVHEQYF

V gene: TRBV11-2
clone size: -
J gene: TRBJ2-3
CDR3 protein: CASSLLVCTDTQYF

V gene: TRBV7-9
clone size: -
J gene: TRBJ1-5
CDR3 protein: CASSFGVSNQPQHF

V gene: TRBV14
clone size: -
J gene: TRBJ1-2
CDR3 protein: CASSQSGTIANYGYTF

V gene: TRBV12-3/TRBV12-4
clone size: -
J gene: TRBJ1-5
CDR3 protein: CASSTGFAQPQHF

V gene: TRBV14
clone size: -
J gene: TRBJ2-2
CDR3 protein: CASSAEYTGELFF

V gene: TRBV5-6
clone size: few
J gene: TRBJ1-5
CDR3 protein: CASSLGGLHQPQHF

V gene: TRBV11-2
clone size: -
J gene: TRBJ2-1
CDR3 protein: CVSSLECGLAENKDTYNEQFF

V gene: TRBV6-6
clone size: few
J gene: TRBJ1-4
CDR3 protein: CASSYSTTNEKLFF

V gene: TRBV6-5
clone size: -
J gene: TRBJ2-2
CDR3 protein: CASSREIDATGELFF

V gene: TRBV11-3
clone size: many
J gene: TRBJ2-3
CDR3 protein: CASSLGRDTSSTDTQYF

V gene: TRBV11-2
clone size: -
J gene: TRBJ2-7
CDR3 protein: CASRSIRDYPGEQYF

V gene: TRBV29-1
clone size: many
J gene: TRBJ1-1
CDR3 protein: CSVRDGGATEAFF

V gene: TRBV6-6
clone size: once
J gene: TRBJ1-1
CDR3 protein: CASSRGGQEAFF

V gene: TRBV28
clone size: -
J gene: TRBJ2-4
CDR3 protein: CASSPWTSGIKNIQYF

V gene: TRBV7-4
clone size: -
J gene: TRBJ2-1
CDR3 protein: CASIGQEKGAYNEQFF

V gene: TRBV7-9
clone size: -
J gene: TRBJ2-2
CDR3 protein: CAGTGDLPGELFF

V gene: TRBV28
clone size: -
J gene: TRBJ1-5
CDR3 protein: CASRPDRAQPQHF